This TCR beta chain emerged from a study of CD8 T cells in ankylosing spondylitis. Findings and caveats of the study: In ankylosing spondylitis patients, matched synovial fluid reportedly showed significant enrichment of disease-linked clones.

Trimming left V 5 bases short and J 9 bases short, with 23 bases between. Per germline, CDR1 MNHEY and CDR2 SMNVEV (reference sequence). CDR3 length: 16 residues. For this clonotype: Its antigen is not identified.

TCRdb processed the 5' RACE reads anew with MiXCR; each CDR3 protein has one entry. The sample consists of some 90,000 distinct CDR3 sequences, around 25% of them appearing once. The receptor was derived from a male donor with ankylosing spondylitis or in good health (not recorded which). V usage is TRBV27 and J usage is TRBJ2-1; D may be TRBD2 (6 bases). Sequenced sample: blood, either unsorted or a sorted T cell fraction (not recorded which). CDR3 region: CASSSDNQGGPSEQFF. The CDR3 DNA sequence: TGTGCCAGCAGTAGTGATAATCAAGGAGGGCCGTCTGAGCAGTTCTTC.